This record concerns one T cell receptor beta chain sequence. Antigen unknown. CDR3 length equals 16 residues. Germline V gives CDR1 SGHVS, CDR2 FQNEAQ. For TCR beta, cDNA was produced by 5'RACE template switching with UMIs. With the 5' RACE reads reprocessed, TCRdb shows one record per CDR3 protein and no DNA. The listing records about 160,000 distinct CDR3 sequences. This specimen belongs to a study of T cells expressing NK-cell markers. Study in general: The study sequenced eight donors, seven HCMV-seropositive and one seronegative. Findings of the study overall: Of the CD8+ T cells in more than five donors, roughly 1.0-7.5% belonged to dominant NKG2C+ clonotypes.

The sequenced sample consisted of blood T cells: a sorted CD56 or NKG2C T cell subset, CD4+ or CD8+ T cells, or bulk PBMC T cells (not recorded which). The gene calls are TRBV7-8 and TRBJ2-5; with no DNA, the TCRdb D assignment of TRBD1 cannot be verified. The receptor was isolated from a man aged 18 to 69 in good health. CDR3 protein: CASSPHRTGDGETQYF.